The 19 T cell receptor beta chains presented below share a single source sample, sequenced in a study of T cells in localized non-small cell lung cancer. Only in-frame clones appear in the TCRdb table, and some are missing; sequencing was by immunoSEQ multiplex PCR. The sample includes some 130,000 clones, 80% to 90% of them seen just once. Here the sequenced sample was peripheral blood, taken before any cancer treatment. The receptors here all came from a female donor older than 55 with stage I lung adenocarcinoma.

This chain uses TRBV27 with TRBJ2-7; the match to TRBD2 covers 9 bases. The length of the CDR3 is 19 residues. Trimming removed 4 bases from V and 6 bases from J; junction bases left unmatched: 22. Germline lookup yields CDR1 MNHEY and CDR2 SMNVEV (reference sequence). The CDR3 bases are TGTGCCAGCAGTTCACGAGGACCGGGACTAGCCCGTTTTGAGGTCGAGCAGTACTTC. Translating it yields CASSSRGPGLARFEVEQYF.

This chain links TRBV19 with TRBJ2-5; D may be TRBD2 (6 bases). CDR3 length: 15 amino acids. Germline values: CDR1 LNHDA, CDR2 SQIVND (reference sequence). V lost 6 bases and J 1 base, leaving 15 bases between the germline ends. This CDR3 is CASSQGRGTQETQYF. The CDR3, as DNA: TGTGCCAGTAGCCAAGGTCGGGGGACCCAAGAGACCCAGTACTTC. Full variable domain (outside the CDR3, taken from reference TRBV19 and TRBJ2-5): DGGITQSPKYLFRKEGQNVTLSCEQNLNHDAMYWYRQDPGQGLRLIYYSQIVNDFQKGDIAEGYSVSREKKESFPLTVTSAQKNPTAFYLCASSQGRGTQETQYFGPGTRLLVL.

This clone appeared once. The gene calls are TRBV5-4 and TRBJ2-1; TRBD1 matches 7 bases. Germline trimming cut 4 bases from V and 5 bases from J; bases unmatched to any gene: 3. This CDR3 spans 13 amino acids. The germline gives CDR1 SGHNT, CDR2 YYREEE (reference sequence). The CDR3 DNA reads TGTGCCAGCAGCCACGACAGGGACAATGAGCAGTTCTTC. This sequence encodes CASSHDRDNEQFF.

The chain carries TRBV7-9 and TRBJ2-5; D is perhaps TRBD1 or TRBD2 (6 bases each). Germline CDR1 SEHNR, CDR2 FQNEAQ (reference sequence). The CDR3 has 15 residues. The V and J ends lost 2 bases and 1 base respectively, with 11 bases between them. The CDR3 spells CASSLMGGLQETQYF. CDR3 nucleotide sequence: TGTGCCAGCAGCTTAATGGGGGGCCTCCAAGAGACCCAGTACTTC. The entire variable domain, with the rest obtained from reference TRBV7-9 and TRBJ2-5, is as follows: DTGVSQNPRHKITKRGQNVTFRCDPISEHNRLYWYRQTLGQGPEFLTYFQNEAQLEKSRLLSDRFSAERPKGSFSTLEIQRTEQGDSAMYLCASSLMGGLQETQYFGPGTRLLVL.

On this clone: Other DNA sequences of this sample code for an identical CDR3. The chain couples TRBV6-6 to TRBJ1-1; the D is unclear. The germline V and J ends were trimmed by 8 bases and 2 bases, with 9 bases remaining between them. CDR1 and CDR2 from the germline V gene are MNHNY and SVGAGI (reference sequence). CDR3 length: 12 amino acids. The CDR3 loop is CASASVNTEAFF. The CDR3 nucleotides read TGTGCCAGCGCGTCCGTAAACACTGAAGCTTTCTTT.

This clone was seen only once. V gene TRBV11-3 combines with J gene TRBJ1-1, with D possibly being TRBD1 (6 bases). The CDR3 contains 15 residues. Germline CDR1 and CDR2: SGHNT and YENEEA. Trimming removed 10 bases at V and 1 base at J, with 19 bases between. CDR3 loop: CANIHKGQGNTEAFF. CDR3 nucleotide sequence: TGTGCCAACATACACAAGGGACAAGGGAACACTGAAGCTTTCTTT.

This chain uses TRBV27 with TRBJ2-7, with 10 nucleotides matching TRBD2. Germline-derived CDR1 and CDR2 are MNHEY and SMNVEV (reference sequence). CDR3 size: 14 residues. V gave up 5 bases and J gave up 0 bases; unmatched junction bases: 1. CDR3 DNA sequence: TGTGCCAGCAGTCTAGCGGGAGTCTCCTACGAGCAGTACTTC. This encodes CASSLAGVSYEQYF.

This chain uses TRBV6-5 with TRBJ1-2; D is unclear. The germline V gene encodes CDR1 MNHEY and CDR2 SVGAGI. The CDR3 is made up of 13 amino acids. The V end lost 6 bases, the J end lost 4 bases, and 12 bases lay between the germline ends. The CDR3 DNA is TGTGCCAGCAGCACGGGTCGTTCCTATGGCTACACCTTC. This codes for CASSTGRSYGYTF.

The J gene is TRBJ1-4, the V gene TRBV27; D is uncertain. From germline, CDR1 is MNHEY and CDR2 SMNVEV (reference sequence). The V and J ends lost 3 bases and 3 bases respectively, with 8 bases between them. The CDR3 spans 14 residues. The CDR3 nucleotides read TGTGCCAGCAGTTTGAGGGAATCTAATGAAAAACTGTTTTTT. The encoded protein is CASSLRESNEKLFF.

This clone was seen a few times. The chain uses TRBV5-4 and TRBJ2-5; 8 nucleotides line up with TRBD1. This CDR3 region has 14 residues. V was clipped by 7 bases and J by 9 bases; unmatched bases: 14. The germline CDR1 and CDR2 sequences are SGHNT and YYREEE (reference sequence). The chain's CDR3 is CASGWTGSAGSQYF. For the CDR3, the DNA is TGTGCCAGCGGGTGGACAGGGAGTGCGGGGTCCCAGTACTTC.

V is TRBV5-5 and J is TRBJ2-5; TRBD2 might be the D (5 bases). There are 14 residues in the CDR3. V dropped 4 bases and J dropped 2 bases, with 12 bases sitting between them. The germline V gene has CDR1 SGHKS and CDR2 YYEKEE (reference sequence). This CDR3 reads CASSPREGQETQYF. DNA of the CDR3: TGTGCCAGCAGCCCCCGGGAAGGACAAGAGACCCAGTACTTC.

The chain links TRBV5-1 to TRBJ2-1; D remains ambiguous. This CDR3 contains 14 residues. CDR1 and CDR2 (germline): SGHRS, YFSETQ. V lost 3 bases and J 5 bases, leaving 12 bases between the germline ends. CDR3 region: CASSSRSVNNEQFF. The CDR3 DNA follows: TGCGCCAGCAGCTCCCGGTCCGTCAACAATGAGCAGTTCTTC.

The CDR3 sequence: CTSSQDRGAVRMNTEAFF. The CDR3 nucleotides read TGCACCAGCAGCCAAGATCGGGGAGCGGTTAGGATGAACACTGAAGCTTTCTTT. The V and J genes are TRBV1 and TRBJ1-1. TRBV1 counts as a pseudogene. The length of the CDR3 is 18 residues.

The CDR3 DNA sequence: TGTGCCAGCACCCGGGACAGGGGGGTCTATGGCTACACCTTC. Protein product: CASTRDRGVYGYTF. The chain has TRBV6-5 and TRBJ1-2; 11 bases are shared with TRBD1. Germline trimming cut 7 bases from V and 4 bases from J; bases unmatched to any gene: 5. The length of the CDR3 is 14 residues. Germline CDR1 and CDR2: MNHEY and SVGAGI.

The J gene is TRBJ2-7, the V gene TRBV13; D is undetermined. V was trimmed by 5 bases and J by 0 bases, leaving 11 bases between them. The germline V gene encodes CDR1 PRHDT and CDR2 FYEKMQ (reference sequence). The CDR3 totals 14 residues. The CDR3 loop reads CASSAQRPSYEQYF. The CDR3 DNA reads TGTGCCAGCAGCGCCCAGAGGCCCTCCTACGAGCAGTACTTC.

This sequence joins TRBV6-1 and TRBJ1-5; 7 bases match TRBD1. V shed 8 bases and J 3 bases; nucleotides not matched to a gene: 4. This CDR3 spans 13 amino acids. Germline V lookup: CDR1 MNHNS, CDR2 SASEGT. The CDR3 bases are TGTGCCAGCGGAGACAGGGCCAATCAGCCCCAGCATTTT. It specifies CASGDRANQPQHF.

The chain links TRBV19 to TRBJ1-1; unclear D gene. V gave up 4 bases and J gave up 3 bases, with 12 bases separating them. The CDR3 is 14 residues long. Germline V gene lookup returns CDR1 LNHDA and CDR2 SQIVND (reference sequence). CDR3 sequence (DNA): TGTGCCAGTAGTAGAGAAGGAGGCGACACTGAAGCTTTCTTT. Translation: CASSREGGDTEAFF.

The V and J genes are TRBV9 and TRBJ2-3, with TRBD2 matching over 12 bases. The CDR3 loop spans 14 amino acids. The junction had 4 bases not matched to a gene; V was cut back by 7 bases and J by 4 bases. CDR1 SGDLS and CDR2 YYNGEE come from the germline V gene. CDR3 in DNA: TGTGCCAGCCAGACTAGCGGGAGAGCAGATACGCAGTATTTT. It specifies CASQTSGRADTQYF.

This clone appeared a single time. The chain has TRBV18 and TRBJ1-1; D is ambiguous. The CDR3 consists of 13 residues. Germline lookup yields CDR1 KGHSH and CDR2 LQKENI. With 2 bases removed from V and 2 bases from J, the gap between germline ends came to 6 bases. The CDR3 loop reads CASSPVRNTEAFF. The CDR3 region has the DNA TGTGCCAGCTCACCAGTCAGAAACACTGAAGCTTTCTTT.